These 7 T cell receptor beta chains originate from one sample sequenced in a study of blood T cell repertoires in COVID-19 (dated by TCRdb to 2019 to 2021). Library method: the immunoSEQ multiplex PCR assay. The table comes from immuneACCESS by way of TCRdb, which keeps in-frame sequences with V and J called. Part of the clones is missing from these tables; in studies checked, under half for an unresolved V gene and the rest for unknown reasons. The sample data list about 250,000 clones, and roughly nine tenths of these were observed just once. Of the sample, around 2% is held by the ten largest clones. The sequencing input was PBMCs or T cells enriched from blood (not recorded which). The receptors shown here come from a woman under 30 who had recovered from COVID-19.

The V and J genes are TRBV7-6 and TRBJ2-7; 7 bases line up with TRBD1. This CDR3 region has 16 residues. Looked up from germline, CDR1 is SGHVS and CDR2 is FNYEAQ. The trim removed 5 bases at V and 4 bases at J, leaving 14 bases unmatched. The CDR3 sequence: CASSGLRDSDRYEQYF. The CDR3 DNA is TGTGCCAGCAGCGGGCTCCGGGACAGTGATAGGTACGAGCAGTACTTC.

The chain has TRBV5-1 and TRBJ2-2; the D gene is possibly TRBD2 (6 bases). Germline V CDR1 and CDR2: SGHRS, YFSETQ. The CDR3 is made up of 15 amino acids. V was trimmed by 0 bases and J by 4 bases, leaving 10 bases between them. Here the CDR3 DNA reads TGCGCCAGCAGCTTGGCCATGGGAGGCACCGGGGAGCTGTTTTTT. It is translated as CASSLAMGGTGELFF.

As DNA, the CDR3 is TGTGCCGGAAATAGCGGGGGGGGAGATACGCAGTATTTT. Protein product: CAGNSGGGDTQYF. The rearrangement uses TRBV2 and TRBJ2-3; 11 positions agree with TRBD2. The CDR3 length is 13 residues. V was pared by 11 bases and J by 5 bases, with 6 bases of the junction left unmatched. CDR1 is SNHLY and CDR2 is FYNNEI in the germline V gene.

This chain joins TRBV5-4 and TRBJ2-7, with 7 bases that match TRBD1. The ends lost 1 base at V and 0 bases at J; junction bases unmatched: 10. In germline, CDR1 is SGHNT, CDR2 YYREEE (reference sequence). This CDR3 contains 17 residues. The CDR3 spells CASSLRETGSLSYEQYF. The CDR3 DNA is TGTGCCAGCAGCTTGAGGGAGACAGGGTCCCTCTCCTACGAGCAGTACTTC.

The chain joins TRBV7-9 to TRBJ1-1; maybe TRBD1 (5 bases). V lost 4 bases, J lost 0 bases, and 18 bases lay in between. Germline V gene lookup returns CDR1 SEHNR and CDR2 FQNEAQ (reference sequence). The CDR3 extends over 17 amino acids. The CDR3 spells CASSSFSTGALNTEAFF. In DNA, the CDR3 is TGTGCCAGCAGCTCATTCTCCACAGGAGCCCTGAACACTGAAGCTTTCTTT.

CDR3 sequence (DNA): TGCGCCAGCAGCTTGGACCAGGGGGCGAAGACCCAGTACTTC. Protein sequence: CASSLDQGAKTQYF. The rearrangement joins TRBV5-1 to TRBJ2-5, with 8 bases fitting TRBD1. V was pared by 0 bases and J by 6 bases, with 4 bases of the junction left unmatched. The CDR3 is made up of 14 amino acids. Germline values: CDR1 SGHRS, CDR2 YFSETQ.

The chain has TRBV6-5 and TRBJ2-7; D ambiguous. The CDR3 is 11 amino acids. V lost 7 bases and J 2 bases, leaving 6 bases between the germline ends. Germline CDR1 is MNHEY and CDR2 is SVGAGI. The CDR3 nucleotides read TGTGCCAGCACGGGTGCCTACGAGCAGTACTTC. It codes for CASTGAYEQYF.